This entry features one T cell receptor (beta chain) sequence. Its antigen is not identified. The trim removed 5 bases at V and 3 bases at J, leaving 6 bases unmatched. The CDR3 is 14 residues long. Germline V gene lookup returns CDR1 ENHRY and CDR2 SYGVKD. This entry belongs to a study of T cell repertoires in ileal Crohn's disease. Study-level information: Thiopurines (approximately 10) or anti-TNF agents (more than 17) were given postoperatively to about half. Study results and caveats: High-frequency clones were more common in sorted CD8 than CD4 cells.

Per sample, around 500 nanograms of biopsy DNA were TCRB immunosequenced. Clones were read by immunoSEQ multiplex PCR, and TCRdb kept only the in-frame ones, dropping some. The sample has nearly 11,000 clones, just under 75% seen once; the top ten hold around 7.2%. As for time point: neoterminal ileum biopsy at postoperative endoscopy, about 6 months after surgery. This receptor was identified in an adult with Crohn's disease. The sample was ileal tissue. The chain carries TRBV10-3 and TRBJ2-7; 8 bases align to TRBD2. CDR3 in DNA: TGTGCCATCAGTTCAAGCGGGAGTAACTACGAGCAGTACTTC. Translated, it gives CAISSSGSNYEQYF.